The 4 T cell receptor beta chains in this list originate from one sample, sequenced in a study of PD-1 blockade in classical Hodgkin lymphoma. TCRdb's copy holds only in-frame clones and misses some; the assay was immunoSEQ multiplex PCR. The sample records some 96,000 clones, 93% being singletons. Time point described: cycle 4 day 1 (C4D1), after six to seven weeks of nivolumab. Relapse was seen in all patients after autologous stem cell transplantation, and brentuximab vedotin exposure was variable. The sequencing here drew on peripheral blood mononuclear cells (PBMCs), taken before the fourth cycle of nivolumab. The source of these receptors is a human donor with classical Hodgkin lymphoma.

The J gene is TRBJ2-5, the V gene TRBV6-1; D may be TRBD2 (5 bases). The J call may be mistaken, given a closer DNA end match to TRBJ2-7. The CDR3 has 13 residues. Germline V lookup: CDR1 MNHNS, CDR2 SASEGT. In nucleotides, the CDR3 is TGTGCCAGTGAAATGGTCGGGGACTACGAGCAGTACTTC. It translates to CASEMVGDYEQYF.

J is TRBJ2-6 and V is TRBV18; 7 bases are a match to TRBD1. The ends lost 3 bases at V and 0 bases at J; junction bases unmatched: 11. CDR3 length: 19 amino acids. CDR1 is KGHSH and CDR2 is LQKENI in the germline V gene. The chain's CDR3 is CASSPAFGQASSGANVLTF. In DNA form, the CDR3 reads TGTGCCAGCTCACCGGCGTTTGGACAGGCCAGCTCTGGGGCCAACGTCCTGACTTTC.

CDR3 nucleotides: TGTGTCAGCTCCAACGGGGGAGGGAGTGCTGGGGCCAACGTCCTGACTTTC. Translation gives CVSSNGGGSAGANVLTF. This sequence joins TRBV19 and TRBJ2-6, with 7 bases aligning to TRBD2. Germline CDR1 reads LNHDA; CDR2 reads SQIVND (reference sequence). CDR3 size: 17 residues.

This sequence joins TRBV28 and TRBJ1-5, with D possibly TRBD1 on 6 matching bases. V was shortened by 7 bases and J by 5 bases, with 15 bases between the two germline ends. The CDR3 covers 14 residues. Germline lookup yields CDR1 MDHEN and CDR2 SYDVKM. The CDR3 nucleotides read TGTGCCAGCAAGGACAGCCTTGGCGATCAGCCCCAGCATTTT. Translated: CASKDSLGDQPQHF.